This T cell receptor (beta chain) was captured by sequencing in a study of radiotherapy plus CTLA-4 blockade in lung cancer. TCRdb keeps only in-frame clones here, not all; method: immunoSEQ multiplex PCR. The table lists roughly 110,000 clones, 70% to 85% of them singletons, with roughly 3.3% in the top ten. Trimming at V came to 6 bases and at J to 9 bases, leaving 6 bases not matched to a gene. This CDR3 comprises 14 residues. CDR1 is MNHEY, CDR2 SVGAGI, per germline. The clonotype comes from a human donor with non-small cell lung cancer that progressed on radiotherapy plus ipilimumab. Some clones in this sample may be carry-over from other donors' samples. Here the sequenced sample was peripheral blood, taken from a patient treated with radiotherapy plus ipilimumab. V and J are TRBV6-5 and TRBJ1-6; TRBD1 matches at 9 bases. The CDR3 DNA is TGTGCCAGCAGGCAACAGGGGGCCTCTTCACCCCTCCACTTT. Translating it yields CASRQQGASSPLHF.